One T cell receptor beta chain is described in this entry. Sequencing was performed with immunoSEQ multiplex PCR; in TCRdb, only in-frame clones are kept and a portion is missing. Counted here are about 86,000 clones, around 84% occurring once; the ten biggest clones make up approximately 4.5%. This entry belongs to a study of identifying expanded T cells in peripheral blood. Trimming cost V 5 bases and J 2 bases, with 21 bases left between them. The CDR3 runs 17 residues. Germline assignment: CDR1 LNHDA and CDR2 SQIVND (reference sequence). This receptor was obtained from a person aged 18 to 75 in good health. The source material was blood. This chain uses TRBV19 with TRBJ1-1; D is perhaps TRBD1 (5 bases). The CDR3 here is CASSVITPGRRNTEAFF. CDR3 DNA sequence: TGTGCCAGTAGTGTCATCACGCCGGGACGGAGAAACACTGAAGCTTTCTTT.